One and the same sample provided the 6 T cell receptor beta chains below, sequenced in a study of radiotherapy plus CTLA-4 blockade in lung cancer. TCRdb keeps only in-frame clones here, not all; method: immunoSEQ multiplex PCR. The data show 50,000 to 65,000 clones, 82% seen once. Material: peripheral blood, obtained from a patient treated with radiotherapy plus ipilimumab. All receptors come from a human donor with non-small cell lung cancer whose response to radiotherapy plus ipilimumab could not be evaluated.

Within the sample, this clone is medium-sized (0.01 to 0.1%). This rearrangement joins TRBV6-5 to TRBJ1-3, with unresolved D. Germline CDR1 is MNHEY and CDR2 is SVGAGI. Between the trimmed V and J ends, which lost 4 bases and 0 bases, there was a span of 13 bases. The CDR3 has 16 residues. In nucleotides, the CDR3 is TGTGCCAGCAGTTCCCCCTCAGTCAGCTCTGGAAACACCATATATTTT. This sequence encodes CASSSPSVSSGNTIYF.

The chain is built from TRBV7-2 and TRBJ2-3, with 8 bases aligning to TRBD2. The V gene end was trimmed by 6 bases and the J gene end by 5 bases; junction bases not matched to a gene: 7. The CDR3 sequence is 14 residues long. The germline CDR1 and CDR2 sequences are SGHTA and FQGNSA. CDR3 sequence: CASSLWLAGDTQYF. The CDR3 DNA sequence: TGTGCCAGCAGTCTTTGGCTAGCGGGAGATACGCAGTATTTT.

The gene calls are TRBV6-5 and TRBJ1-5, with D possibly being TRBD1 (6 bases). The CDR3 has 14 residues. Germline V lookup: CDR1 MNHEY, CDR2 SVGAGI. The V end lost 0 bases, the J end lost 6 bases, and 9 bases lay between the germline ends. CDR3 in amino acids: CASSYSGDTQPQHF. DNA for the CDR3: TGTGCCAGCAGTTACTCGGGGGACACTCAGCCCCAGCATTTT.

This chain links TRBV18 with TRBJ2-7; TRBD1 agrees at 9 bases. CDR1 and CDR2 (germline): KGHSH, LQKENI. The CDR3 is 14 amino acids. The junction had 4 bases not matched to a gene; V was cut back by 3 bases and J by 4 bases. The CDR3 is CASSPRTGEYEQYF. The CDR3 DNA is TGTGCCAGCTCACCCAGGACAGGGGAATACGAGCAGTACTTC. The full variable domain, its missing parts supplied by reference TRBV18 and TRBJ2-7, is NAGVMQNPRHLVRRRGQEARLRCSPMKGHSHVYWYRQLPEEGLKFMVYLQKENIIDESGMPKERFSAEFPKEGPSILRIQQVVRGDSAAYFCASSPRTGEYEQYFGPGTRLTVT.

This chain uses TRBV4-2 with TRBJ2-5; 11 bases are a match to TRBD2. The J call may be in error: the DNA end matches TRBJ2-7 better. The V gene's germline CDR1 is LGHNA and CDR2 YNFKEQ. The CDR3 totals 15 residues. The CDR3 is CASSQVAGGIYEQYF. In DNA form, the CDR3 reads TGTGCCAGCAGCCAGGTAGCGGGAGGGATCTACGAGCAGTACTTC.

The chain employs TRBV19 and TRBJ2-1; 15 bases match TRBD2. The junction had 12 bases not matched to a gene; V was cut back by 5 bases and J by 7 bases. The CDR3 has 18 amino acids. Germline CDR1 is LNHDA and CDR2 is SQIVND (reference sequence). DNA for the CDR3: TGTGCCAGTAGTTCTCTAGGACTAGCGGGAGGGCCCGTTAATGAGCAGTTCTTC. As protein: CASSSLGLAGGPVNEQFF.